A single sample gave rise to the 27 T cell receptor beta chains below, sequenced in a study of T cell responses to AZD1222 COVID-19 vaccine. Profiled with immunoSEQ multiplex PCR; TCRdb holds only in-frame clones, not every one. This sample has fewer than 110,000 clones, with over 75% found just once. Here the sequenced sample was peripheral blood, taken on day 0 of AZD1222 vaccination. These receptors came from an adult in good health.

This clone is a singleton in its sample. The chain joins TRBV5-8 to TRBJ2-7, with D perhaps matching TRBD1 (6 bases). Deletions cut 2 bases from V and 1 base from J, with 10 bases between. The CDR3 has 14 amino acids. Looked up from germline, CDR1 is SGHTS and CDR2 is YDEGEE. CDR3 residues: CASSFGTNSYEQYF. CDR3 in DNA: TGTGCCAGCAGCTTTGGGACAAATTCCTACGAGCAGTACTTC.

The CDR3 is CASSPHHGDGYTF. In DNA form, the CDR3 reads TGTGCCAGCTCACCCCACCATGGGGATGGCTACACCTTC. The V call is TRBV18, the J call TRBJ1-2; D is ambiguous. The V and J ends lost 3 bases and 6 bases respectively, with 11 bases between them. Germline assignment: CDR1 KGHSH and CDR2 LQKENI. The CDR3 loop spans 13 amino acids.

This chain joins TRBV3-1 (or the pseudogene TRBV3-2) and TRBJ2-2; D ambiguous. Trimming cost V 2 bases and J 3 bases, with 7 bases left between them. There are 14 residues in the CDR3. The germline CDR1 and CDR2 sequences are LGHDT and YNNKEL (reference sequence). CDR3 DNA sequence: TGTGCCAGCAGCCAAAACACATACACCGGGGAGCTGTTTTTT. It is translated as CASSQNTYTGELFF.

This chain links TRBV10-1 with TRBJ2-1; D might be TRBD1 (6 bases). With 5 bases removed from V and 7 bases from J, the gap between germline ends came to 15 bases. Germline assignment: CDR1 WNHNN and CDR2 SYGVQD (reference sequence). The CDR3 runs 14 residues. The CDR3 sequence: CASSTGSGENEQFF. CDR3 sequence (DNA): TGCGCCAGCAGTACAGGGTCGGGCGAGAATGAGCAGTTCTTC.

The chain has TRBV19 and TRBJ2-1, with 11 bases identical to TRBD2. V gave up 3 bases and J gave up 8 bases; unmatched junction bases: 3. Germline V gives CDR1 LNHDA, CDR2 SQIVND (reference sequence). The CDR3 covers 14 residues. The CDR3, as DNA: TGTGCCAGTAGTATTAGCGGGAGGGTGGATGAGCAGTTCTTC. This gives the protein CASSISGRVDEQFF.

The J gene is TRBJ2-2, the V gene TRBV9; weak D call: TRBD1 (6 bases). Germline V lookup: CDR1 SGDLS, CDR2 YYNGEE. This CDR3 has 17 residues. Trimming cost V 3 bases and J 1 base, with 16 bases left between them. CDR3 sequence (DNA): TGTGCCAGCAGCGGGCGGACCGGGACACAGAACACCGGGGAGCTGTTTTTT. It is translated as CASSGRTGTQNTGELFF.

The chain couples TRBV19 to TRBJ1-1; maybe TRBD1 (5 bases). CDR1 is LNHDA and CDR2 is SQIVND in the germline V gene (reference sequence). The CDR3 is made up of 13 amino acids. V gave up 11 bases and J gave up 0 bases, with 13 bases separating them. The CDR3 loop reads CAASRVLNTEAFF. CDR3 in DNA: TGTGCCGCCTCCAGGGTACTGAACACTGAAGCTTTCTTT.

The chain carries TRBV4-2 and TRBJ2-7; 11 positions match TRBD1. The junction had 14 bases not matched to a gene; V was cut back by 0 bases and J by 4 bases. Germline loops: CDR1 LGHNA, CDR2 YNFKEQ. The CDR3 runs to 19 residues. DNA of the CDR3: TGTGCCAGCAGCCAAGATAAGTTGAGGGGGACAGGGGGTAATTACGAGCAGTACTTC. It specifies CASSQDKLRGTGGNYEQYF.

The rearrangement uses TRBV11-2 and TRBJ2-2; the D is unclear. V lost 5 bases, J lost 0 bases, and 10 bases lay in between. This CDR3 contains 15 residues. In germline, CDR1 is SGHAT, CDR2 FQNNGV. CDR3 DNA sequence: TGTGCCAGCAGCCGCGGAGTCGCGAACACCGGGGAGCTGTTTTTT. This encodes CASSRGVANTGELFF. The full variable domain, its missing parts supplied by reference TRBV11-2 and TRBJ2-2, is EAGVAQSPRYKIIEKRQSVAFWCNPISGHATLYWYQQILGQGPKLLIQFQNNGVVDDSQLPKDRFSAERLKGVDSTLKIQPAKLEDSAVYLCASSRGVANTGELFFGEGSRLTVL.

The gene calls are TRBV30 and TRBJ1-6, with D hard to call. This CDR3 is built from 13 residues. Trimming took 4 bases from V and 4 from J, leaving 8 bases between them. Germline CDR1 and CDR2: GTSNPN and SVGIG (reference sequence). The CDR3 sequence: CAWTPGYNSPLHF. CDR3 DNA sequence: TGTGCCTGGACCCCGGGGTATAATTCACCCCTCCACTTT.

This chain joins TRBV5-1 and TRBJ2-1; 8 nucleotides align to TRBD2. CDR3 size: 16 residues. CDR1 and CDR2 from the germline V gene are SGHRS and YFSETQ. The V gene end was trimmed by 3 bases and the J gene end by 4 bases; junction bases not matched to a gene: 9. The CDR3 DNA is TGCGCCAGCAGCTCCCGGAGTAGCGGGGCATACAATGAGCAGTTCTTC. Its translation is CASSSRSSGAYNEQFF.

The V and J genes are TRBV5-4 and TRBJ2-1; 11 bases map to TRBD2. Trimming at V came to 3 bases and at J to 8 bases, leaving 10 bases not matched to a gene. The germline CDR1 and CDR2 sequences are SGHNT and YYREEE (reference sequence). There are 16 residues in the CDR3. CDR3 residues: CASSSETSGIRDEQFF. In DNA form, the CDR3 reads TGTGCCAGCAGCTCAGAGACTAGCGGGATAAGGGATGAGCAGTTCTTC. Full variable domain (outside the CDR3, taken from reference TRBV5-4 and TRBJ2-1): ETGVTQSPTHLIKTRGQQVTLRCSSQSGHNTVSWYQQALGQGPQFIFQYYREEENGRGNFPPRFSGLQFPNYSSELNVNALELDDSALYLCASSSETSGIRDEQFFGPGTRLTVL.

V and J are TRBV28 and TRBJ2-7, with TRBD1 identical over 12 bases. Germline V gives CDR1 MDHEN, CDR2 SYDVKM. Trimming removed 7 bases from V and 4 bases from J; junction bases left unmatched: 11. This CDR3 contains 16 residues. CDR3 region: CASTPRGTGGSYEQYF. The CDR3 DNA reads TGTGCCAGCACCCCCCGGGGGACAGGGGGCTCTTACGAGCAGTACTTC.

V usage is TRBV19 and J usage is TRBJ1-5, with TRBD1 matching over 7 bases. V shed 4 bases and J 0 bases; nucleotides not matched to a gene: 6. The germline V gene encodes CDR1 LNHDA and CDR2 SQIVND (reference sequence). The CDR3 sequence is 16 residues long. CDR3 coding DNA: TGTGCCAGTAGTAAAGTCGACAGGGTTAGCAATCAGCCCCAGCATTTT. It translates to CASSKVDRVSNQPQHF. The full variable domain, its missing parts supplied by reference TRBV19 and TRBJ1-5, is DGGITQSPKYLFRKEGQNVTLSCEQNLNHDAMYWYRQDPGQGLRLIYYSQIVNDFQKGDIAEGYSVSREKKESFPLTVTSAQKNPTAFYLCASSKVDRVSNQPQHFGDGTRLSIL.

The chain recombines TRBV5-5 with TRBJ2-1; tentatively, D is TRBD1 (5 bases). V was pared by 0 bases and J by 5 bases, with 15 bases between. Germline CDR1 and CDR2: SGHKS and YYEKEE (reference sequence). The CDR3 loop spans 16 amino acids. The CDR3 sequence is CASSLVNILGDNEQFF. The CDR3 bases are TGTGCCAGCAGCTTGGTTAACATTCTAGGGGACAATGAGCAGTTCTTC.

This sequence joins TRBV7-3 and TRBJ2-2, with no clear D. Trimming stripped 1 base from V and 1 base from J, with 7 bases between. This CDR3 is 15 amino acids long. From germline, CDR1 is SGHTA and CDR2 FQGTGA. The CDR3 DNA sequence: TGTGCCAGCAGCTTAATGGCAGTGAACACCGGGGAGCTGTTTTTT. Translation gives CASSLMAVNTGELFF.

This chain links TRBV3-1 (or the pseudogene TRBV3-2) with TRBJ2-2; D is unresolved. The CDR3 covers 15 residues. Germline CDR1 is LGHDT and CDR2 is YNNKEL (reference sequence). V was shortened by 0 bases and J by 0 bases, with 5 bases between the two germline ends. CDR3 amino acids: CASSQDASNTGELFF. The CDR3 DNA sequence: TGTGCCAGCAGCCAAGATGCGTCGAACACCGGGGAGCTGTTTTTT.

The genes are TRBV30 and TRBJ1-3, with D possibly matching TRBD1 (5 bases). Germline loops: CDR1 GTSNPN, CDR2 SVGIG (reference sequence). Trimming pared 6 bases from V and 6 bases from J, leaving 18 bases between. The CDR3 spans 14 residues. The CDR3 DNA reads as TGTGCCTGCATGTCACTGGACAAGGAAAACACCATATATTTT. This gives the protein CACMSLDKENTIYF.

J is TRBJ2-1 and V is TRBV7-2, with D tentatively TRBD2 (6 bases). Trimming cost V 2 bases and J 4 bases, with 21 bases left between them. Germline CDR1 is SGHTA and CDR2 is FQGNSA. This CDR3 contains 18 residues. Here the CDR3 reads CASSLTRDRLAYYNEQFF. DNA for the CDR3: TGTGCCAGCAGCTTAACTCGGGATAGGCTAGCGTATTACAATGAGCAGTTCTTC. The whole variable domain, filled in from reference TRBV7-2 and TRBJ2-1, reads GAGVSQSPSNKVTEKGKDVELRCDPISGHTALYWYRQSLGQGLEFLIYFQGNSAPDKSGLPSDRFSAERTGGSVSTLTIQRTQQEDSAVYLCASSLTRDRLAYYNEQFFGPGTRLTVL.

The chain couples TRBV12-5 to TRBJ1-1; a possible D gene is TRBD1 (5 bases). Germline V gene lookup returns CDR1 LGHNT and CDR2 FRNRAP. The CDR3 loop spans 14 amino acids. The V end lost 5 bases, the J end lost 4 bases, and 14 bases lay between the germline ends. CDR3 DNA sequence: TGTGCTAGTGGTACCCAGGGTCTAGCCACTGAAGCTTTCTTT. This translates into CASGTQGLATEAFF. Complete variable domain (other parts from reference TRBV12-5 and TRBJ1-1): DARVTQTPRHKVTEMGQEVTMRCQPILGHNTVFWYRQTMMQGLELLAYFRNRAPLDDSGMPKDRFSAEMPDATLATLKIQPSEPRDSAVYFCASGTQGLATEAFFGQGTRLTVV.

The chain recombines TRBV6-5 with TRBJ1-1; TRBD1 is a possible D gene (6 bases). The CDR3 extends over 14 amino acids. Germline-derived CDR1 and CDR2 are MNHEY and SVGAGI. Trimming took 6 bases from V and 3 from J, leaving 14 bases between them. The CDR3 protein is CASRPRTGYTEAFF. CDR3 DNA sequence: TGTGCCAGCAGGCCCAGAACAGGGTACACTGAAGCTTTCTTT.

The J gene is TRBJ1-5, the V gene TRBV28; unclear D gene. This CDR3 contains 12 residues. Germline-derived CDR1 and CDR2 are MDHEN and SYDVKM. V lost 6 bases and J 4 bases, leaving 7 bases between the germline ends. The CDR3 DNA is TGTGCCAGCAGCCCCCCTAATCAGCCCCAGCATTTT. As protein: CASSPPNQPQHF.

This CDR3 reads CASSEPRDWGREDGYTF. CDR3 DNA: TGCGCCAGCAGTGAGCCTAGGGACTGGGGCAGGGAGGATGGCTACACCTTC. V usage is TRBV10-2 and J usage is TRBJ1-2; weak D call: TRBD1 (5 bases). Germline V CDR1 and CDR2: WSHSY, SAAADI. Trimming left V 2 bases short and J 6 bases short, with 22 bases between. The CDR3 has 17 residues.

The chain carries TRBV5-1 and TRBJ1-1; D is possibly TRBD1 (5 bases). V lost 4 bases to trimming and J lost 1 base, with 8 bases between them. The germline V gene encodes CDR1 SGHRS and CDR2 YFSETQ. The CDR3 extends over 13 amino acids. This CDR3 is CASSPGTNTEAFF. CDR3 nucleotide sequence: TGCGCCAGCAGCCCCGGGACGAACACTGAAGCTTTCTTT.

The chain joins TRBV5-4 to TRBJ2-3; a possible D gene is TRBD2 (6 bases). The germline gives CDR1 SGHNT, CDR2 YYREEE (reference sequence). V was cut by 5 bases and J by 0 bases, with 16 bases left in between. There are 16 residues in the CDR3. The CDR3 protein is CASSLSQRASTDTQYF. The DNA of the CDR3 is TGTGCCAGCAGTCTCTCCCAGCGGGCTAGCACAGATACGCAGTATTTT.

The V call is TRBV30, the J call TRBJ1-4; the match to TRBD1 covers 7 bases. CDR1 and CDR2 from the germline V gene are GTSNPN and SVGIG (reference sequence). The ends lost 2 bases at V and 8 bases at J; junction bases unmatched: 11. This CDR3 is 15 amino acids long. The CDR3 loop reads CAWSSTGQSNEKLFF. In DNA, the CDR3 is TGTGCCTGGAGTTCGACGGGACAGTCAAACGAAAAACTGTTTTTT.

V and J are TRBV28 and TRBJ1-2; D is unresolved. Per germline, CDR1 MDHEN and CDR2 SYDVKM. The CDR3 is made up of 13 amino acids. V lost 7 bases and J lost 8, with 17 bases in between. CDR3 protein: CASTLPMLVGYTF. The CDR3 DNA reads as TGTGCCAGCACTCTCCCTATGCTGGTCGGCTACACCTTC.